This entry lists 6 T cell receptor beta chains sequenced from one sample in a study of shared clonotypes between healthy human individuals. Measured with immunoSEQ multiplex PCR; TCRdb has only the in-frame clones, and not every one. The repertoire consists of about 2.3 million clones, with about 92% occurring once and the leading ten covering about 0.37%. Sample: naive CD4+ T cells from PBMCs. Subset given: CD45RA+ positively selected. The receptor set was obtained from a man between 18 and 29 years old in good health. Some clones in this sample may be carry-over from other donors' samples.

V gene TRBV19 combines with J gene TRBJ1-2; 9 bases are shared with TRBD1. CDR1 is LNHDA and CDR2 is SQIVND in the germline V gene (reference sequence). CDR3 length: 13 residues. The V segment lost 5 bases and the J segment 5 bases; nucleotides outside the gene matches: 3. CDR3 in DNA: TGTGCCAGTAGTTCCGGACAGGGGTATGGCTACACCTTC. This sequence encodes CASSSGQGYGYTF.

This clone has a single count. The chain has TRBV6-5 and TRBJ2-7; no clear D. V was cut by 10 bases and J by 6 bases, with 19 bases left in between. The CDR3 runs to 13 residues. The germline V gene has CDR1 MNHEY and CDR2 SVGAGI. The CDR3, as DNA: TGTGCCACGCTACAAACACTCCCCTTCGAGCAGTACTTC. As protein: CATLQTLPFEQYF.

The CDR3 bases are TGTGCCAGCAGCTCATACACAGACACTGAAGCTTTCTTT. Translated, it gives CASSSYTDTEAFF. The chain is built from TRBV11-2 and TRBJ1-1, with unresolved D. The V end was cut by 4 bases, the J end by 3 bases, with 9 bases between. Germline V gene sequence: CDR1 SGHAT, CDR2 FQNNGV. This CDR3 comprises 13 residues. Filled out from reference TRBV11-2 and TRBJ1-1, the complete variable domain reads EAGVAQSPRYKIIEKRQSVAFWCNPISGHATLYWYQQILGQGPKLLIQFQNNGVVDDSQLPKDRFSAERLKGVDSTLKIQPAKLEDSAVYLCASSSYTDTEAFFGQGTRLTVV.

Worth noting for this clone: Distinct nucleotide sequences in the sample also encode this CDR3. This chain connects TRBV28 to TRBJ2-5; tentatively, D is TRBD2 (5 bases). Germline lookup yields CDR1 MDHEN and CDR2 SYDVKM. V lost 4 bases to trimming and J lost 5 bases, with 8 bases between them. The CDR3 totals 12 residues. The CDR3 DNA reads TGTGCCAGCAGTTCCCGCGGGGAGACCCAGTACTTC. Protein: CASSSRGETQYF.

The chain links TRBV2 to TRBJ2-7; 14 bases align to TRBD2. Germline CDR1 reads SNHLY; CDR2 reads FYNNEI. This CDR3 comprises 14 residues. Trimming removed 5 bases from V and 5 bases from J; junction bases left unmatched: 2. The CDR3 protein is CASSQGLAGDEQYF. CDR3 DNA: TGTGCCAGCAGTCAGGGACTAGCGGGAGACGAGCAGTACTTC. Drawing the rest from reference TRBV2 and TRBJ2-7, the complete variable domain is EPEVTQTPSHQVTQMGQEVILRCVPISNHLYFYWYRQILGQKVEFLVSFYNNEISEKSEIFDDQFSVERPDGSNFTLKIRSTKLEDSAMYFCASSQGLAGDEQYFGPGTRLTVT.

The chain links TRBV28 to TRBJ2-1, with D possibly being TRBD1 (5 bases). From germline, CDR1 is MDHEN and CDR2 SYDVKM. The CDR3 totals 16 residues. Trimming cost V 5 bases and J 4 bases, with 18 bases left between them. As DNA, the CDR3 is TGTGCCAGCAGTGGGGCCGACAAGGGTACTTACAATGAGCAGTTCTTC. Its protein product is CASSGADKGTYNEQFF.